Included here is one TCR beta chain sequence, with context. Time point noted: baseline pretreatment blood. Indicated treatment: 15 Gy SBRT to primary tumor, nephrectomy 4 weeks later. Serial blood draws occurred at baseline and 2 and 4 weeks post-SBRT. The tumor was a clear cell renal cell carcinoma. This table comes from immunoSEQ multiplex PCR, and its TCRdb copy is limited to in-frame clones, with some not included. The sample consists of 120,000 to 150,000 clones, approximately 90% of them appearing once. CDR1 and CDR2 from the germline V gene are SGHRS and YFSETQ. V was shortened by 4 bases and J by 1 base, with 16 bases between the two germline ends. The CDR3 runs to 16 residues. The data derive from a study of radiation and T cells in renal cell carcinoma.

The receptor was derived from a woman in her seventies with renal cell carcinoma. This specimen consisted of blood, obtained from a patient whose treatment included radiotherapy and nephrectomy. The chain has TRBV5-1 and TRBJ2-3; D gene ambiguous. DNA for the CDR3: TGCGCCAGCAGCCCATCGACATCCGGCGGCACAGATACGCAGTATTTT. It specifies CASSPSTSGGTDTQYF.